The 9 T cell receptor beta chains reported below all come from one sample, sequenced in a study of blood T cell repertoires in COVID-19. This table comes from immunoSEQ multiplex PCR, and its TCRdb copy is limited to in-frame clones, with some not included. The top ten clones hold approximately 10% of a sample with approximately 170,000 clones, about four fifths of them seen once. The sequenced material came from peripheral blood. Receptor source: a man aged 65 to 79 with active or convalescent COVID-19.

This clone has just a few counts. Written as DNA, the CDR3 is TGTGCCAGCAGACTATACCGGGACTCAGTGGGGAACACTGAAGCTTTCTTT. This gives the protein CASRLYRDSVGNTEAFF. The chain combines TRBV27 with TRBJ1-1, with TRBD1 as a possible D gene (5 bases). Germline loops: CDR1 MNHEY, CDR2 SMNVEV (reference sequence). V was cut by 6 bases and J by 1 base, with 21 bases left in between. The CDR3 is made up of 17 amino acids.

The chain links TRBV25-1 to TRBJ2-3; 8 positions agree with TRBD1. The germline V gene has CDR1 MGHDK and CDR2 SYGVNS. This CDR3 region has 14 residues. With 4 bases clipped from V and 1 base from J, the junction kept 1 base outside the gene matches. CDR3 nucleotides: TGTGCCAGCAGTGGGGGACAGGGCACAGATACGCAGTATTTT. Translated: CASSGGQGTDTQYF. Variable domain in full (rest from reference TRBV25-1 and TRBJ2-3): EADIYQTPRYLVIGTGKKITLECSQTMGHDKMYWYQQDPGMELHLIHYSYGVNSTEKGDLSSESTVSRIRTEHFPLTLESARPSHTSQYLCASSGGQGTDTQYFGPGTRLTVL.

The rearrangement joins TRBV7-2 to TRBJ1-4; D unclear. The CDR3 contains 12 residues. Deletions cut 1 base from V and 8 bases from J, with 5 bases between. CDR1 is SGHTA, CDR2 FQGNSA, per germline. The CDR3 spells CASSLDIEKLFF. The DNA of the CDR3 is TGTGCCAGCAGCTTAGACATCGAAAAACTGTTTTTT.

The chain is built from TRBV30 and TRBJ2-6, with 7 positions matching TRBD1. Germline loops: CDR1 GTSNPN, CDR2 SVGIG (reference sequence). This CDR3 is 17 amino acids long. V trimming: 5 bases; J trimming: 0 bases; junction bases outside the gene matches: 10. The CDR3 DNA is TGTGCCTGGCAGGGACAGAGTCTTTACTCTGGGGCCAACGTCCTGACTTTC. Protein: CAWQGQSLYSGANVLTF.

The chain uses TRBV2 and TRBJ1-5; no definite D call. Germline lookup yields CDR1 SNHLY and CDR2 FYNNEI. With 3 bases removed from V and 4 bases from J, the gap between germline ends came to 10 bases. This CDR3 is built from 14 residues. The CDR3: CASSDVLHNQPQHF. DNA of the CDR3: TGTGCCAGCAGTGACGTACTGCATAATCAGCCCCAGCATTTT. The full variable domain, completed using reference TRBV2 and TRBJ1-5, is EPEVTQTPSHQVTQMGQEVILRCVPISNHLYFYWYRQILGQKVEFLVSFYNNEISEKSEIFDDQFSVERPDGSNFTLKIRSTKLEDSAMYFCASSDVLHNQPQHFGDGTRLSIL.

The chain is built from TRBV7-8 and TRBJ1-1; 11 nucleotides align to TRBD1. V dropped 5 bases and J dropped 3; count of bases not matched to a gene: 5. Per germline, CDR1 SGHVS and CDR2 FQNEAQ. This CDR3 comprises 15 residues. CDR3 DNA sequence: TGTGCCAGCAGCCAGAGGGACAGGGGGTACACTGAAGCTTTCTTT. It specifies CASSQRDRGYTEAFF.

The rearrangement joins TRBV9 to TRBJ2-3; 14 bases match TRBD2. Looked up from germline, CDR1 is SGDLS and CDR2 is YYNGEE. V lost 4 bases to trimming and J lost 5 bases; unmatched junction nucleotides: 6. CDR3 length: 16 residues. The CDR3 protein is CASSLGLAGGRDTQYF. The CDR3 bases are TGTGCCAGCAGCCTTGGACTAGCGGGAGGTCGAGATACGCAGTATTTT.

This rearrangement joins TRBV10-2 to TRBJ2-7; TRBD1 aligns across 8 bases. Germline CDR1 and CDR2: WSHSY and SAAADI. J lost 4 bases, V lost 6 bases, and 11 bases had no gene match. CDR3 length: 15 amino acids. CDR3 in DNA: TGCGCCAGCAGCGAACATGGACAGGGAGGATACGAGCAGTACTTC. Translated: CASSEHGQGGYEQYF.

The CDR3 DNA reads as TGTGCCAGCTCACCACTCGAGAACTATGGCTACACCTTC. Encoded protein: CASSPLENYGYTF. The V and J genes are TRBV18 and TRBJ1-2; D remains unclear. The CDR3 contains 13 residues. V lost 1 base and J lost 2, with 5 bases in between. Germline lookup yields CDR1 KGHSH and CDR2 LQKENI.